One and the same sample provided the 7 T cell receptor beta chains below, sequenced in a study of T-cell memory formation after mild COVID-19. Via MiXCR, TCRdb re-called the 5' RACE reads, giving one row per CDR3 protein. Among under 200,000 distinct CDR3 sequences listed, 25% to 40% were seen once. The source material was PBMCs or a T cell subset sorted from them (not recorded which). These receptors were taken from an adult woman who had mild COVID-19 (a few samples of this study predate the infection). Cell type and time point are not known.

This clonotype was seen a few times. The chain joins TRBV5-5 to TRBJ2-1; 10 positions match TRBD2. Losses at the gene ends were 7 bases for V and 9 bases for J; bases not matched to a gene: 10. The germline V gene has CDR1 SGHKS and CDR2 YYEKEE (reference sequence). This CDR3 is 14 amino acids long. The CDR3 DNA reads TGTGCCAGCTCGCTCCCTAGCGGGAGCAGTGAGCAGTTCTTC. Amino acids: CASSLPSGSSEQFF.

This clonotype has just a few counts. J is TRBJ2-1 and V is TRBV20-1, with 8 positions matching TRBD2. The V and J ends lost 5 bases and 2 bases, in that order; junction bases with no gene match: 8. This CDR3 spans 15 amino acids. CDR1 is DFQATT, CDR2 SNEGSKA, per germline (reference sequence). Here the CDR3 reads CSAPLSGSAYNEQFF. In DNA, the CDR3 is TGCAGTGCTCCTCTGAGCGGGAGTGCCTACAATGAGCAGTTCTTC.

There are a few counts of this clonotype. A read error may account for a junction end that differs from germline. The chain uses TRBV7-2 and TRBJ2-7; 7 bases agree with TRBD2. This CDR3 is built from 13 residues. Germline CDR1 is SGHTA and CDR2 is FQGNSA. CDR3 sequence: CASSLAATYEQYF. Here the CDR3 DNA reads TGTGCCAGCAGCCTAGCGGCAACCTACGAGCAGTACTTC.

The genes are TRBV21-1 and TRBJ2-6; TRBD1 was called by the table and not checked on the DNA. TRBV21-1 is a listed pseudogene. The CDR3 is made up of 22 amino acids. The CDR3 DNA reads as TGTGCCAGCAGCGAACCGGACAGGGGGCCCCCCGGGGCATCGAGTGGGGCCAACGTCCTGACTTTC. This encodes CASSEPDRGPPGASSGANVLTF.

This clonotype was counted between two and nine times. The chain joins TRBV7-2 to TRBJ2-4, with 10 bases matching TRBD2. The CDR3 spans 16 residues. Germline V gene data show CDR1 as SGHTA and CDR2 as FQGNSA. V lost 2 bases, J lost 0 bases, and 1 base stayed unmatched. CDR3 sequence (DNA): TGTGCCAGCAGCTTAACTAGCGGGGTAGCCAAAAACATTCAGTACTTC. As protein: CASSLTSGVAKNIQYF.

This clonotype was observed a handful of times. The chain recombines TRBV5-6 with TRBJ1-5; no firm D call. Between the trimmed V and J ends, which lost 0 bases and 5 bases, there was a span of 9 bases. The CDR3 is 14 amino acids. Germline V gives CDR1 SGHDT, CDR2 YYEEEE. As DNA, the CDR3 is TGTGCCAGCAGCTTGGCGGTGGGTGATCAGCCCCAGCATTTT. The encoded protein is CASSLAVGDQPQHF.

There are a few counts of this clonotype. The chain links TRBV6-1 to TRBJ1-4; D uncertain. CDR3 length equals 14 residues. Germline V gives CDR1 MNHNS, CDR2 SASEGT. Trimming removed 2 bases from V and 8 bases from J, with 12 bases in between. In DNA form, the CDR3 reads TGTGCCAGCAGTGAATCCCTTTTGGGGGAAAAACTGTTTTTT. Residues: CASSESLLGEKLFF.